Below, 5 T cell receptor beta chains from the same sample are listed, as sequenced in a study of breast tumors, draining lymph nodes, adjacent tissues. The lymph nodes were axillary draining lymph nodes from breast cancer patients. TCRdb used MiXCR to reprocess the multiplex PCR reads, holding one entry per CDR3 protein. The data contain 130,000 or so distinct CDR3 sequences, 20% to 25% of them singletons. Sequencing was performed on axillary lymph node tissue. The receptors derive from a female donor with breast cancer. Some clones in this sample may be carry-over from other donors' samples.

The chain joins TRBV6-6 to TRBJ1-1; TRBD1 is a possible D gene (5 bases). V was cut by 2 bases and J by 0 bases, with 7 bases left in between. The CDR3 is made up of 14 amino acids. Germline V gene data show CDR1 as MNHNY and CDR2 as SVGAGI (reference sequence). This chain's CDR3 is CASSYEGLNTEAFF. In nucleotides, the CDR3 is TGTGCCAGCAGTTACGAGGGGTTGAACACTGAAGCTTTCTTT.

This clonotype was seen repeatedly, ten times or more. The CDR3 region has the DNA TGTGCCTGGAGTCCGCCAAATTCACCCCTCCACTTT. Protein: CAWSPPNSPLHF. This rearrangement joins TRBV30 to TRBJ1-6; D uncertain. This CDR3 has 12 amino acids. Germline V gene sequence: CDR1 GTSNPN, CDR2 SVGIG (reference sequence). The germline V and J ends were trimmed by 2 bases and 7 bases, with 6 bases remaining between them. Full variable domain (missing parts from reference TRBV30 and TRBJ1-6): SQTIHQWPATLVQPVGSPLSLECTVEGTSNPNLYWYRQAAGRGLQLLFYSVGIGQISSEVPQNLSASRPQDRQFILSSKKLLLSDSGFYLCAWSPPNSPLHFGNGTRLTVT.

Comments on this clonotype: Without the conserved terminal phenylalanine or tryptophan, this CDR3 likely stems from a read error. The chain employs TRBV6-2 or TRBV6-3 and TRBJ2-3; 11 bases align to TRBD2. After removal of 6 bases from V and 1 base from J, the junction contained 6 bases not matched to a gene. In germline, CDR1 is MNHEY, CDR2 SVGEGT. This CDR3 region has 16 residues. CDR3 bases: TGTGCCAGCAGGCTTAGCGGGAGGGCAGGCACAGATACGCAGTATCTT. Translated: CASRLSGRAGTDTQYL.

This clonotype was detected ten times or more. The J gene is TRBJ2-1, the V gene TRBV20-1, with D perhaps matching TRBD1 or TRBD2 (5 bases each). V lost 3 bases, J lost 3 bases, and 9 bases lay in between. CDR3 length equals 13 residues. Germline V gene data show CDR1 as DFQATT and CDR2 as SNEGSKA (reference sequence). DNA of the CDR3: TGCAGTGCTAGTCGAGGGGTCTACAATGAGCAGTTCTTC. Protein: CSASRGVYNEQFF.

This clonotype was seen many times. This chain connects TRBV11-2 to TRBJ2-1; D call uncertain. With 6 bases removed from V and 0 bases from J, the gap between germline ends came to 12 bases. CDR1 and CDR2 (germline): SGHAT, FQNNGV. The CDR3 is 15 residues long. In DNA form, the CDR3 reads TGTGCCAGCAGTTGGTTGGGTAGCTCCTACAATGAGCAGTTCTTC. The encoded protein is CASSWLGSSYNEQFF.